This T cell receptor beta chain comes out of a study of shared clonotypes between healthy human individuals. Study overall: Three plates each covered CD4 naive and memory; CD8 naive two, CD8 memory one.

The study's findings and limits: Clonotypes shared by all four sorted-subset donors had higher generation probabilities than non-shared clonotypes.

A note on this clone: Its antigen is not known.

Genomic DNA per cell subset filled all wells of several immunoSEQ plates. Some clones are missing from TCRdb's copy, which holds only in-frame ones; the method was immunoSEQ multiplex PCR. The data hold around 2,100,000 clones, with around 96% observed a single time. V dropped 4 bases and J dropped 1; count of bases not matched to a gene: 8. This CDR3 spans 15 amino acids. In germline, CDR1 is SGHRS, CDR2 YFSETQ. Terminally differentiated effector memory CD45RA+ cells were excluded from the naive CD8 cells, which were CD45RO-negative and positively selected for CCR7. The clonotype comes from a man between 18 and 29 years old in good health. Sequencing was done on a sample of naive CD8+ T cells sorted from blood. The rearrangement uses TRBV5-1 and TRBJ2-7; TRBD1 matches 7 bases. DNA for the CDR3: TGCGCCAGCAGCGCGACAGGGATAGGTTCCTACGAGCAGTACTTC. It translates to CASSATGIGSYEQYF.